Below, 18 T cell receptor beta chains from the same sample are listed, as sequenced in a study of Ad26.COV2.S vaccination and SARS-CoV-2 variants. The method was immunoSEQ multiplex PCR; TCRdb's version includes in-frame clones alone and lacks a portion of them. Among 500,000 or so clones listed, nearly 90% were seen once. The treatment is: 15 to 20 received Ad26.COV2.S at low or high dose, single or two shots; about 5 received placebo; per-sample allocation not given. Samples analyzed were those drawn on day 63 after the first vaccine or placebo injection. The sample consisted of peripheral blood, taken in a trial of Ad26.COV2.S vaccine versus placebo. These receptors were taken from a person between 18 and 65 years old who received the Ad26.COV2.S COVID-19 vaccine or a placebo.

This clone was recorded once. The J gene is TRBJ2-7, the V gene TRBV18, with 10 bases fitting TRBD1. This CDR3 contains 15 residues. With 3 bases clipped from V and 7 bases from J, the junction kept 9 bases outside the gene matches. From germline, CDR1 is KGHSH and CDR2 LQKENI. The CDR3 loop reads CASSPGDRGPQEQYF. The CDR3 DNA follows: TGTGCCAGCTCACCCGGTGACAGGGGGCCCCAGGAGCAGTACTTC.

This chain connects TRBV12-3 or TRBV12-4 to TRBJ1-3; D gene unclear. V was pared by 6 bases and J by 0 bases, with 6 bases between. The CDR3 spans 13 residues. The CDR3 nucleotides read TGTGCCAGCAGACTGAGCTCTGGAAACACCATATATTTT. This gives the protein CASRLSSGNTIYF.

There are a few counts of this clone. J is TRBJ1-6 and V is TRBV6-5, with D maybe TRBD1 (5 bases). The length of the CDR3 is 13 residues. The ends were cut back, 7 bases at V and 9 bases at J, with 13 bases in the middle. Germline values: CDR1 MNHEY, CDR2 SVGAGI. CDR3 in amino acids: CASTGTGSSPLHF. Written as DNA, the CDR3 is TGTGCCAGCACCGGGACGGGCTCTTCACCCCTCCACTTT.

This chain connects TRBV19 to TRBJ2-6; D gene uncertain. CDR1 is LNHDA, CDR2 SQIVND, per germline (reference sequence). The CDR3 consists of 17 residues. V was clipped by 8 bases and J by 3 bases, with 20 bases between them. The CDR3 coding sequence is TGTGCCAGTGGTTTAAATGTATGGGCAGGTGGGGCCAACGTCCTGACTTTC. This translates into CASGLNVWAGGANVLTF.

This chain connects TRBV28 to TRBJ1-5; 7 nucleotides agree with TRBD1. Germline V lookup: CDR1 MDHEN, CDR2 SYDVKM. There are 17 residues in the CDR3. V lost 7 bases and J lost 0; bases outside the gene matches: 12. The DNA for the CDR3 is TGTGCCAGCACCCCCCCGGACAGGTCGTATAGCAATCAGCCCCAGCATTTT. Its translation is CASTPPDRSYSNQPQHF. Full variable domain (remainder filled in from reference TRBV28 and TRBJ1-5): DVKVTQSSRYLVKRTGEKVFLECVQDMDHENMFWYRQDPGLGLRLIYFSYDVKMKEKGDIPEGYSVSREKKERFSLILESASTNQTSMYLCASTPPDRSYSNQPQHFGDGTRLSIL.

The rearrangement uses TRBV7-2 and TRBJ1-2, with D possibly being TRBD1 (6 bases). CDR3 length equals 14 residues. Trimming removed 1 base from V and 5 bases from J, with 11 bases in between. Germline V lookup: CDR1 SGHTA, CDR2 FQGNSA. This chain's CDR3 is CASSLGGAGYGYTF. CDR3 nucleotide sequence: TGTGCCAGCAGCTTAGGGGGGGCAGGGTATGGCTACACCTTC.

The chain combines TRBV5-4 with TRBJ2-5; unclear D gene. Trimming took 4 bases from V and 1 from J, leaving 2 bases between them. The CDR3 covers 11 residues. Germline lookup yields CDR1 SGHNT and CDR2 YYREEE (reference sequence). The CDR3 DNA reads as TGTGCCAGCAGCGTCCAAGAGACCCAGTACTTC. Protein product: CASSVQETQYF.

This rearrangement joins TRBV5-1 to TRBJ2-2; 12 nucleotides line up with TRBD2. The germline V gene has CDR1 SGHRS and CDR2 YFSETQ. The ends lost 3 bases at V and 0 bases at J; junction bases unmatched: 0. The CDR3 covers 16 residues. The CDR3 DNA follows: TGCGCCAGCAGCTGGACTAGCGGGGCGAACACCGGGGAGCTGTTTTTT. This translates into CASSWTSGANTGELFF.

J is TRBJ1-1 and V is TRBV19; TRBD1 might be the D (5 bases). This CDR3 region has 12 residues. CDR1 and CDR2 from the germline V gene are LNHDA and SQIVND (reference sequence). Trimming left V 7 bases short and J 3 bases short, with 9 bases between. The chain's CDR3 is CASTGGYTEAFF. The CDR3 coding sequence is TGTGCCAGTACGGGGGGGTACACTGAAGCTTTCTTT.

This sequence joins TRBV29-1 and TRBJ2-5; D not resolved. V lost 4 bases to trimming and J lost 5 bases, with 11 bases between them. Germline values: CDR1 SQVTM, CDR2 ANQGSEA. This CDR3 is 12 amino acids long. CDR3 amino acids: CSVGVPGETQYF. DNA for the CDR3: TGCAGCGTTGGGGTCCCAGGCGAGACCCAGTACTTC.

In DNA, the CDR3 is TGTGCCAGCAGCTCGCTCCTACTAGCGGGAGGCACAGATACGCAGTATTTT. Its translation is CASSSLLLAGGTDTQYF. The rearrangement links TRBV13 to TRBJ2-3; 11 bases are shared with TRBD2. The length of the CDR3 is 17 residues. Germline V gene lookup returns CDR1 PRHDT and CDR2 FYEKMQ (reference sequence). V shed 4 bases and J 1 base; nucleotides not matched to a gene: 7.

The V call is TRBV6-5, the J call TRBJ2-6; D is unclear. V lost 6 bases and J 2 bases, leaving 11 bases between the germline ends. Germline loops: CDR1 MNHEY, CDR2 SVGAGI. The CDR3 loop spans 15 amino acids. The CDR3 DNA sequence: TGTGCCAGCAGAGCAGACCTGGCTGGGGCCAACGTCCTGACTTTC. As protein: CASRADLAGANVLTF.

In this sample, this clone turned up once. The V and J genes are TRBV15 and TRBJ2-7; 10 nucleotides match TRBD2. The CDR3 length is 15 residues. CDR1 and CDR2 from the germline V gene are LNHNV and YYDKDF (reference sequence). V shed 2 bases and J 6 bases; nucleotides not matched to a gene: 7. The CDR3 nucleotides are TGTGCCACCAGCAGACTAAGCGGGGGGGCAGCCGAGCAGTACTTC. Encoded protein: CATSRLSGGAAEQYF.

The genes are TRBV5-1 and TRBJ2-1; tentatively, D is TRBD1 (6 bases). V lost 2 bases, J lost 8 bases, and 20 bases lay in between. Germline V gene lookup returns CDR1 SGHRS and CDR2 YFSETQ. This CDR3 is built from 16 residues. The CDR3 spells CASSLMAQGASHEQFF. In nucleotides, the CDR3 is TGCGCCAGCAGCTTAATGGCACAGGGCGCCTCGCATGAGCAGTTCTTC.

In DNA, the CDR3 is TGTGCCAGTAGTTGGGGGGCGGCCTACGAGCAGTACTTC. Amino acids: CASSWGAAYEQYF. V is TRBV19 and J is TRBJ2-7; the D call may be TRBD1 or TRBD2 (6 bases each). CDR3 size: 13 residues. V was cut by 5 bases and J by 2 bases, with 10 bases left in between. The germline CDR1 and CDR2 sequences are LNHDA and SQIVND (reference sequence).

The chain joins TRBV18 to TRBJ1-5; TRBD1 might be the D (5 bases). Germline values: CDR1 KGHSH, CDR2 LQKENI. This CDR3 comprises 15 residues. Trimming cost V 3 bases and J 0 bases, with 9 bases left between them. The DNA for the CDR3 is TGTGCCAGCTCACCCGACAGTTATAGCAATCAGCCCCAGCATTTT. Translation: CASSPDSYSNQPQHF.

The rearrangement uses TRBV9 and TRBJ1-6; 10 nucleotides match TRBD1. The CDR3 has 16 amino acids. Germline values: CDR1 SGDLS, CDR2 YYNGEE. V was pared by 4 bases and J by 7 bases, with 8 bases of the junction left unmatched. The CDR3 nucleotides are TGTGCCAGCAGCCCTCGCTGGGGACAGGGGAATTCACCCCTCCACTTT. Amino acids: CASSPRWGQGNSPLHF.

The rearrangement joins TRBV9 to TRBJ1-6, with D tentatively TRBD1 (5 bases). With 2 bases removed from V and 7 bases from J, the gap between germline ends came to 16 bases. The CDR3 runs 16 residues. Germline V gene sequence: CDR1 SGDLS, CDR2 YYNGEE. The CDR3 coding sequence is TGTGCCAGCAGCGTCCGGGGGGGAGGAGAGAATTCACCCCTCCACTTT. As protein: CASSVRGGGENSPLHF.